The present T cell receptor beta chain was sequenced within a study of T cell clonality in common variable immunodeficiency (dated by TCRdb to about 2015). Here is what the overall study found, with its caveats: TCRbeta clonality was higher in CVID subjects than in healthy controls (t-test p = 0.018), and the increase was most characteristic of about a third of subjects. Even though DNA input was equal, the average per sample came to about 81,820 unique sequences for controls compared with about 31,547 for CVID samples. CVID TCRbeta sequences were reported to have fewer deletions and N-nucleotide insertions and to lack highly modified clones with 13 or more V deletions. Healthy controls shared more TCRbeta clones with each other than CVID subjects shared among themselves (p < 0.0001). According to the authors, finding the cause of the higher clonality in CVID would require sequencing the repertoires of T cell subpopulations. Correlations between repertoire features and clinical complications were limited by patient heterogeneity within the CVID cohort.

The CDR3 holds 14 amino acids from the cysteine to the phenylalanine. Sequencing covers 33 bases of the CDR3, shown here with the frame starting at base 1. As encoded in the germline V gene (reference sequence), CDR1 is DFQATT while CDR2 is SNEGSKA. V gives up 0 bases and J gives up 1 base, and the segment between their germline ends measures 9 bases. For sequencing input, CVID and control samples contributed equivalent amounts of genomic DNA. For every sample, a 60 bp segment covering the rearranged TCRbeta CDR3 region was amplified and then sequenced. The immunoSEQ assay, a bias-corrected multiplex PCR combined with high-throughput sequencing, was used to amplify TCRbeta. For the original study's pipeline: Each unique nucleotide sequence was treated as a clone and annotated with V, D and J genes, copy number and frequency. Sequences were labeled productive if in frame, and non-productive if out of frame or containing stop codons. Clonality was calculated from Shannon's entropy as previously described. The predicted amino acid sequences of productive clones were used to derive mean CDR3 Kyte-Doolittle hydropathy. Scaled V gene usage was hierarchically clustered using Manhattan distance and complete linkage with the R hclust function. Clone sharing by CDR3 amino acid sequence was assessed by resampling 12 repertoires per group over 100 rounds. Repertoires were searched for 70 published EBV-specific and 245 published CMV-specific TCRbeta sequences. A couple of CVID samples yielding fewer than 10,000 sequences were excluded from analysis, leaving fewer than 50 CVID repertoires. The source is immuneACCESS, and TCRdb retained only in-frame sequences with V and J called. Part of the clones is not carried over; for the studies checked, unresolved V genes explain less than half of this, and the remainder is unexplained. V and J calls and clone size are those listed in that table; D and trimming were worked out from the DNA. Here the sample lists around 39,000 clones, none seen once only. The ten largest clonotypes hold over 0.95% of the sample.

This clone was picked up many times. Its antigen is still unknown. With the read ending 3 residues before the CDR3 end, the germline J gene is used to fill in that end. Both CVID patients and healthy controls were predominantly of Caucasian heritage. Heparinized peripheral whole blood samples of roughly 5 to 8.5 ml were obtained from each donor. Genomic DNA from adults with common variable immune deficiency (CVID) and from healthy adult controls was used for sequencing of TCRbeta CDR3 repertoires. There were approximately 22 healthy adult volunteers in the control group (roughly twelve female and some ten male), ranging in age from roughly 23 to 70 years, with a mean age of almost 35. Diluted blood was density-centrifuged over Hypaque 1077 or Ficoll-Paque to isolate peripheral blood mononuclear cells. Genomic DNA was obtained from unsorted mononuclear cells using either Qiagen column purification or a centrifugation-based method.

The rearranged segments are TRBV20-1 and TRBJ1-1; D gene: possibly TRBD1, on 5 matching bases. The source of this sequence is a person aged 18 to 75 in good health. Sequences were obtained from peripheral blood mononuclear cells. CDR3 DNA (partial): TGCAGTGCTAGAGATCGGACAAAGAACACTGAA. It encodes CSARDRTKNTE. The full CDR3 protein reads CSARDRTKNTEAFF.